The sample holds one count of the clone carrying this T cell receptor (beta chain). Its antigen is unidentified. This table comes from immunoSEQ multiplex PCR, and its TCRdb copy is limited to in-frame clones, with some not included. The repertoire holds 55,000 to 90,000 clones, with under 85% as singletons. The sample comes from a study of vaccination effects on CD4 cells after COVID-19. As for the study in general: Specimens were obtained from two convalescent patients 16 days and one week prior to vaccination. Study-level findings and limits: Clones induced by infection and by vaccine showed marked clonal contraction late after vaccination.

CDR3 size: 11 residues. Germline-derived CDR1 and CDR2 are SNHLY and FYNNEI. The V gene lost 3 bases and the J gene lost 10 bases, with 6 bases spanning the gap. Peptide-pool stimulation followed by sequencing identified expanded antigen-specific CD4+ clonotypes in the ViraFEST assay. It was after roughly ten days of culture that CD4+ T cells were isolated. According to PCR results, the person was infected with SARS-CoV-2 between March and December 2020. The chain combines TRBV2 with TRBJ1-4; D is ambiguous. This receptor was taken from a human donor who had a prior SARS-CoV-2 infection. The material sequenced was CD4+ T cells from PBMCs cultured with HIV peptides, taken before COVID-19 vaccination. Regarding subset: HIV-1 Nef peptide pool negative control/reference culture. As DNA, the CDR3 is TGTGCCAGCAGTGATGTCGGAAAACTGTTTTTT. This gives the protein CASSDVGKLFF.